This T cell receptor beta chain was profiled in a study of PD-1 blockade in classical Hodgkin lymphoma. Germline lookup yields CDR1 MDHEN and CDR2 SYDVKM. The V end lost 4 bases, the J end lost 5 bases, and 12 bases lay between the germline ends. The CDR3 loop spans 14 amino acids. A word on this clone: The antigen is unknown.

Assay used: immunoSEQ multiplex PCR; TCRdb lists only in-frame clones, some missing. The sample shows 66,000 or so clones, 71% of them seen only once. Study-wide points: Those patients who began receiving nivolumab less than 1 year after ASCT had lower diversity, and they were excluded. While CD8+ TCR diversity did not rise significantly by C4D1, CD4+ TCR diversity did.

Autologous stem cell transplantation was followed by relapse in every patient, and brentuximab vedotin exposure varied. This chain joins TRBV28 and TRBJ1-5, with D tentatively TRBD1 (6 bases). This clonotype originated in a human donor with classical Hodgkin lymphoma. The starting material was peripheral blood mononuclear cells (PBMCs), obtained before the second cycle of nivolumab. In DNA form, the CDR3 reads TGTGCCAGCAGTTCTGAGGGGGAATATCAGCCCCAGCATTTT. Protein sequence: CASSSEGEYQPQHF.